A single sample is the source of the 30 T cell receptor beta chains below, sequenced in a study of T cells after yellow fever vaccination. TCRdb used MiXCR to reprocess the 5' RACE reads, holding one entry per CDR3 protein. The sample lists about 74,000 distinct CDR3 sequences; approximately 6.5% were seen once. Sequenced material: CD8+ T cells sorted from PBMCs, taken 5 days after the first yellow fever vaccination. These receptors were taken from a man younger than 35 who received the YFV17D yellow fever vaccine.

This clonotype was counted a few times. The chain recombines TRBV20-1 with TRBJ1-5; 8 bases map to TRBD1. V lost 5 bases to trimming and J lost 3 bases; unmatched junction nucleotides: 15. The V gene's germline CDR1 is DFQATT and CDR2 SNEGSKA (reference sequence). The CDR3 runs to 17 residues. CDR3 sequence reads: CSAPLTGERWYNQPQHF. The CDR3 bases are TGCAGTGCTCCCCTGACAGGGGAGAGATGGTACAATCAGCCCCAGCATTTT.

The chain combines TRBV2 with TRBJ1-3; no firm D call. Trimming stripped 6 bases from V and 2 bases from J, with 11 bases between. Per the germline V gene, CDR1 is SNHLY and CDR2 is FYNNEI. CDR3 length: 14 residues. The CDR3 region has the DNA TGTGCCAGCAGGCGTCGGGGTGCTGGAAACACCATATATTTT. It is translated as CASRRRGAGNTIYF.

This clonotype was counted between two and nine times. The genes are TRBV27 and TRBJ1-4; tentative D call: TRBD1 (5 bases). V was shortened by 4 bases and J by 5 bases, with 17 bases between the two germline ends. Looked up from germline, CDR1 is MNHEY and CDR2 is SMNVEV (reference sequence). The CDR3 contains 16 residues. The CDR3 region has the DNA TGTGCCAGCAGTTGGTCTGAGTCGGGGGTGAATGAAAAACTGTTTTTT. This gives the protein CASSWSESGVNEKLFF.

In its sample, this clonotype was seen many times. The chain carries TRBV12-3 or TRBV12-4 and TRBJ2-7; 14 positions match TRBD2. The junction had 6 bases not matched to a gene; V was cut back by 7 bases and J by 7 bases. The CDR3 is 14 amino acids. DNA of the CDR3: TGTGCCAGCATTGGGACTAGCGGGGGAGGTGAGCAGTACTTC. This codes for CASIGTSGGGEQYF.

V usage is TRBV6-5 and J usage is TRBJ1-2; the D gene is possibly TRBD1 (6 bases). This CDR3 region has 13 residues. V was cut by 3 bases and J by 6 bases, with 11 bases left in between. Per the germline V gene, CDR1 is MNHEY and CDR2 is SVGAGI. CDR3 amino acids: CASSYRAGDGYTF. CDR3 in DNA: TGTGCCAGCAGTTATCGGGCAGGGGATGGCTACACCTTC.

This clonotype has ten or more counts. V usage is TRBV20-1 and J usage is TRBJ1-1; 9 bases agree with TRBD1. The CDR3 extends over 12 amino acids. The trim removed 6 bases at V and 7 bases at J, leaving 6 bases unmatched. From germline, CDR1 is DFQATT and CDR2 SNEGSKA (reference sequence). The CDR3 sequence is CSASRDRDEAFF. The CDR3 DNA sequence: TGCAGTGCGAGCCGGGACAGGGATGAAGCTTTCTTT.

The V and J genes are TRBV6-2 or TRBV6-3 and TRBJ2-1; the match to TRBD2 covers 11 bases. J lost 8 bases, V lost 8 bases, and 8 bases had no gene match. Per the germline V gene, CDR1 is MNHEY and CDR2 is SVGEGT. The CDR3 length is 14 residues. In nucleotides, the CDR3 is TGTGCCAGCCGACCTAGCGGGGGGTACTATGAGCAGTTCTTC. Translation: CASRPSGGYYEQFF.

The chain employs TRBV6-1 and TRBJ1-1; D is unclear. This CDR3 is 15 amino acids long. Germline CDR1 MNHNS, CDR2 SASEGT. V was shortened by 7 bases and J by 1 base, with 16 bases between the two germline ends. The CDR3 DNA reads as TGTGCCAGCACCCAAGATTGGGTTGGGAACACTGAAGCTTTCTTT. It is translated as CASTQDWVGNTEAFF.

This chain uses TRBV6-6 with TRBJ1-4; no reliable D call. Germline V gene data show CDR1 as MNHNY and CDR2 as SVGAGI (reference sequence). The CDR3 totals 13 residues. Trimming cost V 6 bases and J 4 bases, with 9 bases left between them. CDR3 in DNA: TGTGCCAGCAGGAACGGTTATAATGAAAAACTGTTTTTT. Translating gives CASRNGYNEKLFF.

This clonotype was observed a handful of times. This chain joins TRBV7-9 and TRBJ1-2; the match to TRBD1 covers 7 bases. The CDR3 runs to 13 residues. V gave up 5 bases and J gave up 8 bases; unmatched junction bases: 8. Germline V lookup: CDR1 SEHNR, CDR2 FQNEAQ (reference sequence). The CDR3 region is CASSTSGGRGYTF. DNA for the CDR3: TGTGCCAGCAGCACCTCAGGGGGTCGGGGCTACACCTTC.

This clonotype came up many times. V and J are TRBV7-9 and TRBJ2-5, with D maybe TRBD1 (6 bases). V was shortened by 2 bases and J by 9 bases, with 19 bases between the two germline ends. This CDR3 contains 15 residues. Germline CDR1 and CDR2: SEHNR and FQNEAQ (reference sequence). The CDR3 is CASSLSRLRKGAQYF. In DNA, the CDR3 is TGTGCCAGCAGCTTAAGTCGCCTAAGGAAGGGGGCCCAGTACTTC.

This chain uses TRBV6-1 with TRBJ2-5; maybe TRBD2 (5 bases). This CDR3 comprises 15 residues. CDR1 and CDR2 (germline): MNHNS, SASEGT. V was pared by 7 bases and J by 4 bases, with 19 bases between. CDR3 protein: CASTQITGILETQYF. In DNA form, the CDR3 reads TGTGCCAGCACTCAAATCACGGGGATCCTAGAGACCCAGTACTTC.

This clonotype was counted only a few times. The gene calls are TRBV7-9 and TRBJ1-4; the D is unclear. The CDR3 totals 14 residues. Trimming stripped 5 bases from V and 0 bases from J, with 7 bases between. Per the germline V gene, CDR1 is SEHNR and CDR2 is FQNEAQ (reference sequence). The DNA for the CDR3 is TGTGCCAGCAGCCTAGTTTCAACTAATGAAAAACTGTTTTTT. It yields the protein CASSLVSTNEKLFF.

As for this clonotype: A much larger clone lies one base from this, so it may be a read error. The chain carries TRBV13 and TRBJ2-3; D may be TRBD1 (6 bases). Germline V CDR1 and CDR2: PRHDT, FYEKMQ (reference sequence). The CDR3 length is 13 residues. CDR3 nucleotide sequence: TGTGCCAGCAGCCGCAGGGGCACATATACGCAGTATTTT. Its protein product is CASSRRGTYTQYF.

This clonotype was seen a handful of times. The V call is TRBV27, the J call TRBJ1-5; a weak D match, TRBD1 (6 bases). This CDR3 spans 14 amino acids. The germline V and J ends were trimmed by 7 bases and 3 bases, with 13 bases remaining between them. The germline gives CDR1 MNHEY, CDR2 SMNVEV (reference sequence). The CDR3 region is CASMGGGHNQPQHF. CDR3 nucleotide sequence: TGTGCCAGCATGGGGGGGGGCCACAATCAGCCCCAGCATTTT.

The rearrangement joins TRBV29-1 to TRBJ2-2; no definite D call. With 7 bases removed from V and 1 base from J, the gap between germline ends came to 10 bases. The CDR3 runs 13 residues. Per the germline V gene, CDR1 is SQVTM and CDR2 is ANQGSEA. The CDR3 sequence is CSGATVNTGELFF. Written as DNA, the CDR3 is TGCAGCGGAGCCACGGTGAACACCGGGGAGCTGTTTTTT.

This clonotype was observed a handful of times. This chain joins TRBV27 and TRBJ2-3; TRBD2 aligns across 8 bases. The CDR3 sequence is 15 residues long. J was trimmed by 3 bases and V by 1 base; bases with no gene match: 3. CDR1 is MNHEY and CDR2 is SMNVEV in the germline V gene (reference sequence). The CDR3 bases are TGTGCCAGCAGTTTATTCGGGGGGGTAACAGATACGCAGTATTTT. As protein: CASSLFGGVTDTQYF.

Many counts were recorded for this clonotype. CDR3 residues: CASSSPRLTGGNYGYTF. CDR3 nucleotides: TGTGCCAGCAGCTCCCCCCGGTTGACAGGGGGAAACTATGGCTACACCTTC. The chain has TRBV7-9 and TRBJ1-2; 9 nucleotides align to TRBD1. In germline, CDR1 is SEHNR, CDR2 FQNEAQ (reference sequence). The CDR3 covers 17 residues. The junction had 11 bases not matched to a gene; V was cut back by 4 bases and J by 2 bases.

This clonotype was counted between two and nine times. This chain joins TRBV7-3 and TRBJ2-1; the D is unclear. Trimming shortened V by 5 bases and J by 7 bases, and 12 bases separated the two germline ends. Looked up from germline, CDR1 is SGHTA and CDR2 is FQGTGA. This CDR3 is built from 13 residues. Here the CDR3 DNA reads TGTGCCAGCAGCAAACACGTCTTAAATGAGCAGTTCTTC. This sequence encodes CASSKHVLNEQFF.

CDR3 sequence reads: CASSIFTGELFF. In nucleotides, the CDR3 is TGTGCCAGTAGTATCTTTACCGGGGAGCTGTTTTTT. V is TRBV19 and J is TRBJ2-2, with no clear D. Germline V CDR1 and CDR2: LNHDA, SQIVND (reference sequence). The CDR3 extends over 12 amino acids. V was cut by 3 bases and J by 5 bases, with 4 bases left in between.

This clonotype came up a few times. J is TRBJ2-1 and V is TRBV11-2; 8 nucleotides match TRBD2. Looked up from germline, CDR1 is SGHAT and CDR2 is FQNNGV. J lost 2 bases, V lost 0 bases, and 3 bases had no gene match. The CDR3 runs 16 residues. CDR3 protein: CASSLEGSGAYNEQFF. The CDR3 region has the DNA TGTGCCAGCAGCTTAGAAGGTAGCGGGGCCTACAATGAGCAGTTCTTC.

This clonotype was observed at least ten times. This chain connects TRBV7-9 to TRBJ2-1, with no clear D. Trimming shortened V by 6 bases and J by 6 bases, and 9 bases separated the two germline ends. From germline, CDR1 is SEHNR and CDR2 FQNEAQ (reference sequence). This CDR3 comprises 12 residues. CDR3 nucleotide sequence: TGTGCCAGCAGGAATAGTCGCAATGAGCAGTTCTTC. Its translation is CASRNSRNEQFF.

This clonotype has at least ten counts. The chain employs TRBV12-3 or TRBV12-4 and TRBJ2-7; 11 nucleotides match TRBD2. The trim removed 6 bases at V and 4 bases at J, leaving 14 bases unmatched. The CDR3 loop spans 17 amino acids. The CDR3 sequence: CASSTTDGLAGGYEQYF. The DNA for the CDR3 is TGTGCCAGCAGCACTACTGACGGGCTAGCGGGGGGTTACGAGCAGTACTTC.

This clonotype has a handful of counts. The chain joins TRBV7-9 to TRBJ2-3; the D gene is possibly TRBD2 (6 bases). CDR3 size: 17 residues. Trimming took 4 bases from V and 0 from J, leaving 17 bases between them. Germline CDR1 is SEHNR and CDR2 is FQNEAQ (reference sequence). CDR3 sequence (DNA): TGTGCCAGCAGCTCGACCGACCCGGGACTGAGCACAGATACGCAGTATTTT. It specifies CASSSTDPGLSTDTQYF.

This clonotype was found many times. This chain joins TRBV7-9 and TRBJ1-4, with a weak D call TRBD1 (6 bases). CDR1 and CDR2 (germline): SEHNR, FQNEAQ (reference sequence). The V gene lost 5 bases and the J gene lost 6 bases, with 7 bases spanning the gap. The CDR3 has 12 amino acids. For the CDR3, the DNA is TGTGCCAGCAGCCGGACAGATGAAAAACTGTTTTTT. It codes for CASSRTDEKLFF.

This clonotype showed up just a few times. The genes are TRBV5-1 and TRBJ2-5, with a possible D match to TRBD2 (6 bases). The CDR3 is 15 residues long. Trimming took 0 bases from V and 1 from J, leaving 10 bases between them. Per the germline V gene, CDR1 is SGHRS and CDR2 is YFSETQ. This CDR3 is CASSLAAGLQETQYF. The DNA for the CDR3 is TGCGCCAGCAGCTTGGCTGCGGGGCTCCAAGAGACCCAGTACTTC.

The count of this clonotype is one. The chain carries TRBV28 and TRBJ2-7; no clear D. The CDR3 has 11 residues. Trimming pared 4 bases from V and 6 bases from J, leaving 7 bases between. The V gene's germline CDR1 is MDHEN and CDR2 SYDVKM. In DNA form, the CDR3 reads TGTGCCAGCAGTTGGGGTTCCGAGCAGTACGTC. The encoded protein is CASSWGSEQYV.

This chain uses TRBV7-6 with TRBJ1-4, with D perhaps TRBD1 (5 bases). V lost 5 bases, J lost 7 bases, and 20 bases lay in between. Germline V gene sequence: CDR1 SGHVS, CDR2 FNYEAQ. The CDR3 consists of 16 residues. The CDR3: CASSPVAGEDGEKLFF. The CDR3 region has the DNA TGTGCCAGCAGCCCCGTCGCGGGGGAAGATGGTGAAAAACTGTTTTTT.

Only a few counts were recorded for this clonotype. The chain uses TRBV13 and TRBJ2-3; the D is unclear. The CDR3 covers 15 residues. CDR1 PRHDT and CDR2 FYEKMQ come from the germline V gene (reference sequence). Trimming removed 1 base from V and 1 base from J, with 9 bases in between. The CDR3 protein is CASSLAVTGTDTQYF. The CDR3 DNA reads TGTGCCAGCAGCTTAGCAGTTACGGGCACAGATACGCAGTATTTT.

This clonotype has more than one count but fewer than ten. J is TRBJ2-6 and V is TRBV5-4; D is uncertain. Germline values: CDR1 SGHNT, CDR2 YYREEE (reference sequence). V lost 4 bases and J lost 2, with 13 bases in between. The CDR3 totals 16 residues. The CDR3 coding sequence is TGTGCCAGCAGCCCACCAGACACTGCTGGGGCCAACGTCCTGACTTTC. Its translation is CASSPPDTAGANVLTF.